This paragraph reports one TCR beta chain. No antigen is known for it. Measured with immunoSEQ multiplex PCR; TCRdb has only the in-frame clones, and not every one. Here the sample spans tens of thousands of clones, roughly nine tenths being singletons. The sample originates from a study of graft-versus-host responses after intestinal transplantation. Across the whole study: Multivisceral, liver-intestinal, or isolated intestinal transplants were received by the recipients. All of the recipients had induction that used anti-thymocyte globulin, then tacrolimus and steroids for two to three years. The study, taken as a whole, reports: Declining HvG levels early post-transplant were linked to peak circulating GvH clone levels.

The germline V gene encodes CDR1 MDHEN and CDR2 SYDVKM. J lost 7 bases, V lost 5 bases, and 6 bases had no gene match. CDR3 length: 15 amino acids. This receptor was taken from a human donor who received an intestinal transplant. The gene calls are TRBV28 and TRBJ2-5; 14 bases align to TRBD2. Sequenced material: unstimulated CD4+ T cells sorted from spleen or lymph node cells, taken before intestinal transplant. The CDR3 DNA reads TGTGCCAGCAGTCCGACTAGCGGGAGGGGAACGACCCAGTACTTC. Its protein product is CASSPTSGRGTTQYF.